The T cell receptor (beta chain) under discussion was sequenced for a study of neurological immune-mediated disorders. General study points: Neither clinical nor MRI features were found to be associated with the multiple sclerosis repertoire cluster. Expanded clones shared no CDR3 amino acid sequences across subjects, suggesting private repertoires in all groups.

By 5'RACE with 10-nucleotide random UMIs, the cDNA was made. TCRdb redid the calling of the 5' RACE reads with MiXCR, one entry per CDR3 protein. Of some 76,000 distinct CDR3 sequences listed, around 3% are singletons. Unsorted libraries came from 2 million PBMCs stored at -80 °C. In its sample, this clonotype was seen many times. Its antigen remains unknown. Trimming cost V 5 bases and J 3 bases; bases outside gene matches: 10. The germline V gene encodes CDR1 DFQATT and CDR2 SNEGSKA (reference sequence). This CDR3 is 16 amino acids long. The sequence was obtained from a woman in her fifties or sixties with multiple sclerosis. This chain links TRBV20-1 with TRBJ2-2; 9 bases agree with TRBD2. Sequenced material: PBMCs. The CDR3 here is CSAYAIAGADTGELFF. In DNA, the CDR3 is TGCAGTGCTTACGCTATAGCGGGAGCGGACACCGGGGAGCTGTTTTTT.